This T cell receptor (beta chain) originates from a study of T-cell reconstitution after alpha-beta-depleted transplantation in children. Study-wide results and limits: Several hundred rapidly expanded clones from non-depleted graft cells reportedly supplied alpha-beta T cells about two months post-transplant.

Trimming removed 7 bases from V and 4 bases from J, with 8 bases in between. CDR1 LNHDA and CDR2 SQIVND come from the germline V gene (reference sequence). CDR3 length: 12 residues. As concerns this clonotype: What it recognizes is unknown.

Unique molecular identifiers were used in preparing the TCRbeta library. Each CDR3 protein is one row after TCRdb ran MiXCR on the PCR reads. The sample lists 700,000 to 850,000 distinct CDR3 sequences, roughly 15% occurring once. This sequence joins TRBV19 and TRBJ1-5, with D tentatively TRBD1 (6 bases). The receptor was isolated from a male patient younger than 18 who had a stem cell transplant for acute lymphoblastic leukemia, so the T cells may come from the graft donor. The sequencing used PBMCs, mostly from graft donor cells, collected 360 days after TCRalphabeta/CD19-depleted stem cell transplant. For the CDR3, the DNA is TGTGCCAGTACCAGGGGTAATCAGCCCCAGCATTTT. Its protein product is CASTRGNQPQHF. Using reference TRBV19 and TRBJ1-5 for the parts outside the CDR3, the full variable domain is DGGITQSPKYLFRKEGQNVTLSCEQNLNHDAMYWYRQDPGQGLRLIYYSQIVNDFQKGDIAEGYSVSREKKESFPLTVTSAQKNPTAFYLCASTRGNQPQHFGDGTRLSIL.